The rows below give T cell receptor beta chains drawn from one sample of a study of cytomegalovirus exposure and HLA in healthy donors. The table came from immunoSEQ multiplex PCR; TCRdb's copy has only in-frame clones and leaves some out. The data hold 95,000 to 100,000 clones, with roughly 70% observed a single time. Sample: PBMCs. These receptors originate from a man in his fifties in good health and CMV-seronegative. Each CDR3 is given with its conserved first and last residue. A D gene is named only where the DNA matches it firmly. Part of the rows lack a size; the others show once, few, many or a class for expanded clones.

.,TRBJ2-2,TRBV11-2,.,CASTGLGGELFF,TGTGCCAGCACCGGACTCGGCGGGGAGCTGTTTTTT
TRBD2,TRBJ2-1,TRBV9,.,CASSGTSGSYNEQFF,TGTGCCAGCAGCGGTACTAGCGGATCCTACAATGAGCAGTTCTTC
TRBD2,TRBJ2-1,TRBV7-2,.,CASSLGSGNNEQFF,TGTGCCAGCAGCTTAGGCAGCGGGAACAATGAGCAGTTCTTC
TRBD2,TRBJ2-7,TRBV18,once,CASSSVLTSGNDEQYF,TGTGCCAGCTCATCGGTATTGACTAGCGGGAATGACGAGCAGTACTTC
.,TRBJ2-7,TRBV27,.,CASSGQPSSYEQYF,TGTGCCAGCAGCGGACAGCCGAGCTCCTACGAGCAGTACTTT
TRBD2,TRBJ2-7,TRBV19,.,CASSTTVAGYEQYF,TGTGCCAGTAGTACAACCGTAGCGGGGTACGAGCAGTACTTC
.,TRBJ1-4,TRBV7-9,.,CASSLDRTNEKLFF,TGTGCCAGCAGCTTAGACAGAACTAATGAAAAACTGTTTTTT
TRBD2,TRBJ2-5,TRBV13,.,CASSHRTRRVEETQYF,TGTGCCAGCAGCCATCGGACTAGAAGGGTTGAAGAGACCCAGTACTTC
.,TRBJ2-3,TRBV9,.,CASSVTSGGDTQYF,TGTGCCAGCAGCGTGACTAGTGGGGGTGATACGCAGTATTTT
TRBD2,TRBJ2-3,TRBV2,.,CASSGVGGRTDTQYF,TGTGCCAGCAGTGGCGTGGGGGGGAGGACAGATACGCAGTATTTT
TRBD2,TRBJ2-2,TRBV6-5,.,CASSRHGRATGELFF,TGTGCCAGCAGCAGACATGGGAGGGCGACCGGGGAGCTGTTTTTT
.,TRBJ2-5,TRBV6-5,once,CASSPLTRLETQYF,TGTGCCAGCAGCCCACTTACTAGGTTGGAGACCCAGTACTTC
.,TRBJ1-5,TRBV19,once,CASSPGGGVGNQPQHF,TGTGCCAGTAGTCCGGGAGGAGGGGTAGGCAATCAGCCCCAGCATTTT
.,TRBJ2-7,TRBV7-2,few,CASSIRDSAYEQYF,TGTGCCAGCAGCATCCGGGACTCGGCCTACGAGCAGTACTTC
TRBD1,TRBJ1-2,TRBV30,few,CACDRGRLGGYTF,TGTGCCTGCGACAGGGGGCGCTTAGGTGGCTACACCTTC
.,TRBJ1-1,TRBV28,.,CATRAGTEAFF,TGTGCCACCAGGGCCGGGACAGAAGCTTTCTTT
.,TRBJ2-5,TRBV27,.,CASRLQGRETQYF,TGTGCCAGCAGGCTACAGGGCCGGGAGACCCAGTACTTC
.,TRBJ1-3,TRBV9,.,CASTPREGNTIYF,TGTGCCAGCACCCCGAGGGAAGGAAACACCATATATTTT
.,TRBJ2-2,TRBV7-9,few,CASSRLDTSAPGELFF,TGTGCCAGCAGCCGACTGGACACCTCAGCACCCGGGGAGCTGTTTTTT
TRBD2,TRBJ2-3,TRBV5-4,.,CASSLAPGLGRIDTQYF,TGTGCCAGCAGCTTGGCGCCGGGACTAGGGAGAATAGATACGCAGTATTTT
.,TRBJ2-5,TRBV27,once,CAISCDTDSRETQYF,TGTGCCATATCATGTGACACGGACTCGAGGGAGACCCAGTACTTC
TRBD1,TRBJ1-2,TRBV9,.,CASSSLTGEPHYGYTF,TGTGCCAGCAGCTCTCTGACAGGGGAGCCACACTATGGCTACACCTTC
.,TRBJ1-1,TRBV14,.,CASSQDLNTEAFF,TGTGCCAGCAGCCAAGACTTGAACACTGAAGCTTTCTTT
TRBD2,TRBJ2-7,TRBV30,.,CTWTSGRRAYEQYF,TGTACCTGGACAAGCGGGAGGCGGGCCTACGAGCAGTACTTC
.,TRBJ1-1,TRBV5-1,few,CASSLTIGATEAFF,TGCGCCAGCAGCTTGACAATTGGGGCTACTGAAGCTTTCTTT
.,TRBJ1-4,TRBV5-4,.,CASSLAGVNEKLFF,TGTGCCAGCAGCCTGGCAGGGGTCAATGAAAAACTGTTTTTT
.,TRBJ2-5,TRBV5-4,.,CASSIRQVKETQYF,TGTGCCAGCAGCATACGACAGGTTAAAGAGACCCAGTACTTC
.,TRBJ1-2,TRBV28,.,CASTSNYGYTF,TGTGCCAGCACAAGCAACTATGGCTACACCTTC
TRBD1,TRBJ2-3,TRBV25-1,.,CASSEPGRGTDTQYF,TGTGCCAGCAGTGAACCGGGCAGGGGGACAGATACGCAGTATTTT
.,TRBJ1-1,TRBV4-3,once,CASSKEVRTEAFF,TGCGCCAGCAGCAAGGAGGTTAGGACTGAGGCTTTCTTT